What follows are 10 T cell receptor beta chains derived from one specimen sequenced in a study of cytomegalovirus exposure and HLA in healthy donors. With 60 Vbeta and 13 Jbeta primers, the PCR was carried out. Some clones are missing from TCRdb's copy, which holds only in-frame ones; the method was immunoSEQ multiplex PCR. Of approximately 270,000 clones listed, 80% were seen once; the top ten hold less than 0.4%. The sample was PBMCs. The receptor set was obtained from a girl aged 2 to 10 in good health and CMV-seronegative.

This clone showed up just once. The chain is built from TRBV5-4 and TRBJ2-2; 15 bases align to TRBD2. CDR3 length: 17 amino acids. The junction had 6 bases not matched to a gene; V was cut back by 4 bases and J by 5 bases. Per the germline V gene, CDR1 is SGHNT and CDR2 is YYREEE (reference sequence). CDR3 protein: CASSPRTSGRATGELFF. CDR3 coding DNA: TGTGCCAGCAGCCCGAGGACTAGCGGGAGGGCGACCGGGGAGCTGTTTTTT.

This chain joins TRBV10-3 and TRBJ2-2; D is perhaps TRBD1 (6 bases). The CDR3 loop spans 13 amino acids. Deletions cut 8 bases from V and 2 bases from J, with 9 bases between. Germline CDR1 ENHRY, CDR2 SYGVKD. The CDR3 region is CAIGGTNTGELFF. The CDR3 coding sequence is TGTGCCATCGGGGGCACTAACACCGGGGAGCTGTTTTTT.

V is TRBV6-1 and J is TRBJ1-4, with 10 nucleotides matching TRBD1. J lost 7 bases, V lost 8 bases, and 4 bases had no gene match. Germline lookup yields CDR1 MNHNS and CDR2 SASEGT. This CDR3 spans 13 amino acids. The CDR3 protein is CASGQGDIEKLFF. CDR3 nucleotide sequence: TGTGCCAGCGGACAGGGGGATATTGAAAAACTGTTTTTT.

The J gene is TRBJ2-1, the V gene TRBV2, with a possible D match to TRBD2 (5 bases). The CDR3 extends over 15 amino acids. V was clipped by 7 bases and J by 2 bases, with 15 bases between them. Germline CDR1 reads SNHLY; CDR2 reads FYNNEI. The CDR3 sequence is CASISGLPTYNEQFF. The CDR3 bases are TGTGCCAGCATATCCGGACTCCCTACCTACAATGAGCAGTTCTTC. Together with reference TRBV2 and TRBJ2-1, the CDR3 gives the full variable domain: EPEVTQTPSHQVTQMGQEVILRCVPISNHLYFYWYRQILGQKVEFLVSFYNNEISEKSEIFDDQFSVERPDGSNFTLKIRSTKLEDSAMYFCASISGLPTYNEQFFGPGTRLTVL.

CDR3 in amino acids: CASSTGTGPEYEQYF. In DNA, the CDR3 is TGTGCCAGCAGCACGGGGACAGGGCCAGAATACGAGCAGTACTTC. V is TRBV9 and J is TRBJ2-7; 9 nucleotides align to TRBD1. Germline CDR1 SGDLS, CDR2 YYNGEE. V trimming: 4 bases; J trimming: 4 bases; junction bases outside the gene matches: 9. The CDR3 has 15 amino acids.

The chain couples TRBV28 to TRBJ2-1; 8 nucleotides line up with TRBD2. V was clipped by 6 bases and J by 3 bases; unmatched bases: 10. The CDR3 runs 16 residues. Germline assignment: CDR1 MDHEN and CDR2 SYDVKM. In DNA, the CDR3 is TGTGCCAGCAGGCCTTTTAGCCGGGAGGGCTACAATGAGCAGTTCTTC. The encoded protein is CASRPFSREGYNEQFF.

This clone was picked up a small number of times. DNA of the CDR3: TGTGCCAGCAGCCGGACTAGCGGTTCCTACGAGCAGTACTTC. Its translation: CASSRTSGSYEQYF. V gene TRBV5-6 combines with J gene TRBJ2-7, with 10 nucleotides matching TRBD2. The CDR3 is made up of 14 amino acids. Germline V gene sequence: CDR1 SGHDT, CDR2 YYEEEE. V dropped 4 bases and J dropped 1; count of bases not matched to a gene: 2.

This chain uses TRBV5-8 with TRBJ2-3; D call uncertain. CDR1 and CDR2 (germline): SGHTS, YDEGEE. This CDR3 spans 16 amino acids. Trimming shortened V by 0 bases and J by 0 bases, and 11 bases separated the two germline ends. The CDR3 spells CASSLGSHTSTDTQYF. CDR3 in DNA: TGTGCCAGCAGCTTGGGGTCCCATACTAGCACAGATACGCAGTATTTT.

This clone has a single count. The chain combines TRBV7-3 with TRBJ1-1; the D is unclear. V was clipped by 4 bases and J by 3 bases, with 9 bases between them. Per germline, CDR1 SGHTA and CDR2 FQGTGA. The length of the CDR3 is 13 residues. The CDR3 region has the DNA TGTGCCAGCAGCTCTATACGGGACACTGAAGCTTTCTTT. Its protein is CASSSIRDTEAFF.

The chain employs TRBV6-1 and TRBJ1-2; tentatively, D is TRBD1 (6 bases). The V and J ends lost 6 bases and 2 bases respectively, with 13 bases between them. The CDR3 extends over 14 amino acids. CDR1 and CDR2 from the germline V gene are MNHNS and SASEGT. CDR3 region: CASRDRGFNYGYTF. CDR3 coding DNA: TGTGCCAGCAGGGATAGGGGGTTCAACTATGGCTACACCTTC.